This is a list of T cell receptor beta chains from one sample in a study of blood T cell repertoires in COVID-19. Data came from immunoSEQ multiplex PCR; TCRdb stores just in-frame clones and leaves some out. The sample lists hundreds of thousands of clones, over 85% occurring once. The source material was PBMCs or T cells enriched from blood (not recorded which). The receptors come from a man in his 60s who had recovered from COVID-19. Both conserved end residues are trimmed from each CDR3. D genes are given only for firm matches. Size values are once, few and many counts, or a class for expanded clones, and some rows have none.

>TRBV7-8|TRBD1|-
ASSPTGGINQPQH
>TRBV11-3|TRBD2|-
ASSSPSRAGVAKNIQY
>TRBV9|TRBD1|-
ASSEGARSPLH
>TRBV5-1|TRBD1|-
ASSRGPNEQF
>TRBV27|-|-
ASSFGGATPGRPLH
>TRBV29-1|TRBD1|-
SVAQGAEGYT
>TRBV5-1|-|-
ASSSNRRGGTEAF
>TRBV15|-|-
ATSSPGLANTEAF
>TRBV7-2|-|few
ASSNRLYYEQY
>TRBV28|-|-
ASSPGGRGPDGYT
>TRBV7-3|TRBD2|-
ASSLSPGGRETQY
>TRBV7-8|-|-
ASSFDRSSYNEQF
>TRBV12-3/TRBV12-4|-|-
ASIFTHGNTIY
>TRBV12-3/TRBV12-4|TRBD2|-
ASRLGGSGELF
>TRBV16|-|once
ASSPTGREQPQH
>TRBV7-6|TRBD1|-
ASSLTGGGTEAF
>TRBV19|-|-
ASSSGQSGGGNQPQH
>TRBV3-1/TRBV3-2|-|-
ASSQASRGRAF
>TRBV3-1/TRBV3-2|-|-
ASSQLTDTQY
>TRBV3-1/TRBV3-2|TRBD2|-
ASSQGASGGLEQY
>TRBV7-8|-|-
ASSLGMGNTIY
>TRBV15|-|-
ATSIARDYEQY
>TRBV5-1|TRBD2|-
ASSATTSGFNSYEQY
>TRBV6-2/TRBV6-3|-|-
ASSRASVGRETQY
>TRBV24-1|TRBD1|once
ATDRQGSRDTEAF
>TRBV7-9|TRBD1|-
ASSATGVGDGNEQY
>TRBV7-3|TRBD2|few
ASSLGSGVSSYEQY
>TRBV30|-|-
AWSAGTTNQPQH
>TRBV30|TRBD1|-
AWRRLGQGATNEKLF
>TRBV15|-|-
ATSRVVRGDEKLF
>TRBV12-3/TRBV12-4|-|-
ASSSPGNKTLH
>TRBV10-1|TRBD2|-
ASSGTRNEQF
>TRBV7-9|-|-
ASSHDRPLETQY
>TRBV6-4|-|once
ASTTWESTEAF
>TRBV6-2/TRBV6-3|-|-
ASSYWGKRENSPLH
>TRBV7-2|-|-
ASSLVAGTAQPQH
>TRBV18|-|few
ASSEEARVRTEAF
>TRBV9|TRBD2|-
ASSVAGGHEQF
>TRBV5-5|-|-
ASSLHFVSGELF
>TRBV3-1/TRBV3-2|-|-
ASSRLTTGELF
>TRBV5-5|-|-
ASSRERGTNYGYT
>TRBV2|-|-
ASSGPSYGYT
>TRBV10-3|TRBD1|-
AMRQGALDTEAF
>TRBV19|-|once
ASRIQGSGQPQH
>TRBV18|TRBD1|-
ASSGTGHMNTEAF
>TRBV7-9|-|-
ASSPLRRAEGELF
>TRBV27|TRBD2|-
ASSLGLAGDEQF
>TRBV11-3|TRBD2|-
ASSLGLAGERYQETQY
>TRBV7-9|TRBD1|-
ASSTDRQGLWGEQF